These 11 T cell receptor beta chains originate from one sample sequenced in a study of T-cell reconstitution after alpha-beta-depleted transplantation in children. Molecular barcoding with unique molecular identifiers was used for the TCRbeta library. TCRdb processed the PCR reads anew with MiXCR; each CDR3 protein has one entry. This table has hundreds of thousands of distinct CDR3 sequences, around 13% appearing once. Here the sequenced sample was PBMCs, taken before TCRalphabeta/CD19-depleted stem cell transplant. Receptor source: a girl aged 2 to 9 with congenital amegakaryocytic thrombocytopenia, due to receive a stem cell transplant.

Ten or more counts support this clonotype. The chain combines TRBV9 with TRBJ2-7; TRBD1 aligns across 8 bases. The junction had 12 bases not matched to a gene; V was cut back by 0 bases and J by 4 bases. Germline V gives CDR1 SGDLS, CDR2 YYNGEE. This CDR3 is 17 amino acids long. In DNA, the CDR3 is TGTGCCAGCAGCGTAGCTACTGTCTTACAGGGGGGTTACGAGCAGTACTTC. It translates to CASSVATVLQGGYEQYF.

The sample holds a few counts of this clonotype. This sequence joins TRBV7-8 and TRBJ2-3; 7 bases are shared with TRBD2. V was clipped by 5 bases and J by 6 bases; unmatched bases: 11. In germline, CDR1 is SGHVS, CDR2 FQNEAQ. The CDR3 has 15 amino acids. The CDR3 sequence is CASSRRLAKEDTQYF. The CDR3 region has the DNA TGTGCCAGCAGCAGACGACTAGCAAAGGAGGATACGCAGTATTTT.

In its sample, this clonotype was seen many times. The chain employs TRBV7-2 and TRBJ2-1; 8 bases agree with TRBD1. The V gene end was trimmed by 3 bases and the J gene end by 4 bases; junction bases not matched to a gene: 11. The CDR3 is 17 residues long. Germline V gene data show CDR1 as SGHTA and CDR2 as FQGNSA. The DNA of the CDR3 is TGTGCCAGCAGCTTTTCCCTGACAGGGGTTACATACAATGAGCAGTTCTTC. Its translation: CASSFSLTGVTYNEQFF. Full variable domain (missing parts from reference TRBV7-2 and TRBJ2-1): GAGVSQSPSNKVTEKGKDVELRCDPISGHTALYWYRQSLGQGLEFLIYFQGNSAPDKSGLPSDRFSAERTGGSVSTLTIQRTQQEDSAVYLCASSFSLTGVTYNEQFFGPGTRLTVL.

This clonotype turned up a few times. The CDR3, as DNA: TGTGCCAGCAGCCAACAGGGGCGACGGACTGAAGCTTTCTTT. This translates into CASSQQGRRTEAFF. The chain is built from TRBV3-1 and TRBJ1-1, with D perhaps matching TRBD1 (6 bases). The CDR3 contains 14 residues. Trimming left V 2 bases short and J 5 bases short, with 12 bases between. Looked up from germline, CDR1 is LGHDT and CDR2 is YNNKEL (reference sequence).

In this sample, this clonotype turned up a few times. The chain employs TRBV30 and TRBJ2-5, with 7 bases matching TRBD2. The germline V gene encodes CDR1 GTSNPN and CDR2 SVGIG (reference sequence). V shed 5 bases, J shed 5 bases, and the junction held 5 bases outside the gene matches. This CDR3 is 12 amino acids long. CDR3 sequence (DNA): TGTGCCTGGGGGCGGGAGTTGGAGACCCAGTACTTC. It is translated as CAWGRELETQYF.

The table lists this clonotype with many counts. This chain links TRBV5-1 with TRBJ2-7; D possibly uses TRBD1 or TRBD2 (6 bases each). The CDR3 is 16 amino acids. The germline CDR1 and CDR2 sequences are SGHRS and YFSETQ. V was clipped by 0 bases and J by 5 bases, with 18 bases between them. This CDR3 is CASSLASGANKDEQYF. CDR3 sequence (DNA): TGCGCCAGCAGCTTGGCCTCGGGGGCCAACAAGGACGAGCAGTACTTC.

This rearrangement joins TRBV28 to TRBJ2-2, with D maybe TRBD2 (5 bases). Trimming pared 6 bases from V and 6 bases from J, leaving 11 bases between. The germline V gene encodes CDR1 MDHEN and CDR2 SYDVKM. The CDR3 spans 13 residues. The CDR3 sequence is CASREDGSGELFF. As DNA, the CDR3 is TGTGCCAGCAGGGAGGATGGTTCCGGGGAGCTGTTTTTT.

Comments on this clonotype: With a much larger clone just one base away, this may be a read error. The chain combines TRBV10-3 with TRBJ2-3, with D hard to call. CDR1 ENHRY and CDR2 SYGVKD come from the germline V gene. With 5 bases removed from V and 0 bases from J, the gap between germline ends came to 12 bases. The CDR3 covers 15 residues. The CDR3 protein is CAISPQPTSTDTQYF. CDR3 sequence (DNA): TGTGCCATCAGTCCCCAGCCGACCAGCACAGATACGCAGTATTTT.

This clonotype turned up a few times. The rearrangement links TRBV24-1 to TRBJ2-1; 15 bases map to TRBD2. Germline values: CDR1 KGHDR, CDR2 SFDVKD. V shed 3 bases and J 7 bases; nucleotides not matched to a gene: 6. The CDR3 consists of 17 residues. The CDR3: CATSDPRGTSGRNEQFF. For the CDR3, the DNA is TGTGCCACCAGTGATCCCCGTGGGACTAGCGGGAGGAATGAGCAGTTCTTC.

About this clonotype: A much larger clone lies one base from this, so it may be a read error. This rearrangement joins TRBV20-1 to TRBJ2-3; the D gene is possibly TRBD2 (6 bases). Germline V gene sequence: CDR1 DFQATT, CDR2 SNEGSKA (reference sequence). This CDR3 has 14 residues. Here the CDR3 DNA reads TGCAGAGCGCGGGACTCGCCAATCACAGATACGCAGTATTTT. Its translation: CRARDSPITDTQYF.

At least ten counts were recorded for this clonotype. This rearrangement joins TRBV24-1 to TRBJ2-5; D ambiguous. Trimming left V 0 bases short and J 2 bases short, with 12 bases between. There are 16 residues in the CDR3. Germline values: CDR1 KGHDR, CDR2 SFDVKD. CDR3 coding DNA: TGTGCCACCAGTGATTTGATCGATTCAGGACAAGAGACCCAGTACTTC. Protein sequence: CATSDLIDSGQETQYF.